This passage covers 9 T cell receptor beta chains from one sample sequenced in a study of T cell responses to AZD1222 COVID-19 vaccine. Some clones are missing from TCRdb's copy, which holds only in-frame ones; the method was immunoSEQ multiplex PCR. The data contain roughly 120,000 clones, more than 70% of them singletons. Sequencing used peripheral blood, obtained on day 0 of AZD1222 vaccination. These receptor sequences come from an adult in good health.

This clone was recorded a few times. The gene calls are TRBV10-3 and TRBJ2-3, with D maybe TRBD2 (7 bases). The CDR3 sequence is 14 residues long. In germline, CDR1 is ENHRY, CDR2 SYGVKD. The ends were cut back, 8 bases at V and 6 bases at J, with 18 bases in the middle. CDR3 bases: TGTGCCATCGGGGGGGGCAGGGATACCGATACGCAGTATTTT. This encodes CAIGGGRDTDTQYF.

The chain combines TRBV10-3 with TRBJ1-5; the match to TRBD1 covers 7 bases. J was trimmed by 0 bases and V by 7 bases; bases with no gene match: 18. Germline CDR1 reads ENHRY; CDR2 reads SYGVKD. This CDR3 has 19 amino acids. CDR3 DNA sequence: TGTGCCATCACCTTACTAATCAGGACAGGTAGTTATAGCAATCAGCCCCAGCATTTT. Encoded protein: CAITLLIRTGSYSNQPQHF.

The chain combines TRBV19 with TRBJ2-3; 7 bases line up with TRBD2. The V gene end was trimmed by 5 bases and the J gene end by 4 bases; junction bases not matched to a gene: 0. The CDR3 is 12 residues long. The germline gives CDR1 LNHDA, CDR2 SQIVND (reference sequence). The CDR3 bases are TGTGCCAGTAGTGGGGGGGCAGATACGCAGTATTTT. Translating gives CASSGGADTQYF. The variable domain in full, with the rest retrieved from reference TRBV19 and TRBJ2-3, is DGGITQSPKYLFRKEGQNVTLSCEQNLNHDAMYWYRQDPGQGLRLIYYSQIVNDFQKGDIAEGYSVSREKKESFPLTVTSAQKNPTAFYLCASSGGADTQYFGPGTRLTVL.

V gene TRBV20-1 combines with J gene TRBJ2-1; 9 bases fit TRBD2. The germline CDR1 and CDR2 sequences are DFQATT and SNEGSKA (reference sequence). J gave up 10 bases and V 2 bases, and 0 bases lay outside the gene matches. The CDR3 runs 11 residues. DNA for the CDR3: TGCAGTGCTAGACTAGCGGGAGAGCAGTTCTTC. Translation gives CSARLAGEQFF.

The chain combines TRBV2 with TRBJ1-5, with unresolved D. Trimming cost V 8 bases and J 7 bases, with 15 bases left between them. The CDR3 has 13 residues. Germline V lookup: CDR1 SNHLY, CDR2 FYNNEI. The CDR3 DNA reads TGTGCCAGCGGAGGGTTCCCTCTGCAGCCCCAGCATTTT. Protein product: CASGGFPLQPQHF. The complete variable domain, with remaining parts taken from reference TRBV2 and TRBJ1-5, reads EPEVTQTPSHQVTQMGQEVILRCVPISNHLYFYWYRQILGQKVEFLVSFYNNEISEKSEIFDDQFSVERPDGSNFTLKIRSTKLEDSAMYFCASGGFPLQPQHFGDGTRLSIL.

The chain combines TRBV4-1 with TRBJ1-5, with 9 bases identical to TRBD1. The CDR3 extends over 15 amino acids. With V trimmed by 4 bases and J by 1 base, 2 bases remained unmatched. CDR1 is MGHRA and CDR2 is YSYEKL in the germline V gene. This chain's CDR3 is CASSPGTGSNQPQHF. For the CDR3, the DNA is TGCGCCAGCAGCCCGGGGACAGGGAGCAATCAGCCCCAGCATTTT.

The chain carries TRBV11-1 and TRBJ1-1; perhaps TRBD1 as D (5 bases). The CDR3 covers 16 residues. Germline values: CDR1 SGHAT, CDR2 FQDESV (reference sequence). The V end was cut by 1 base, the J end by 0 bases, with 12 bases between. CDR3 protein: CASSLGTQPLNTEAFF. The CDR3 DNA reads as TGTGCCAGCAGCTTAGGGACACAGCCCCTGAACACTGAAGCTTTCTTT.

The chain couples TRBV19 to TRBJ2-5, with 8 bases fitting TRBD2. Per the germline V gene, CDR1 is LNHDA and CDR2 is SQIVND (reference sequence). Germline trimming cut 6 bases from V and 1 base from J; bases unmatched to any gene: 4. The CDR3 loop spans 14 amino acids. The CDR3 DNA is TGTGCCAGTAGCCTAACTAGCGGCCAAGAGACCCAGTACTTC. Translation: CASSLTSGQETQYF.

This chain joins TRBV7-9 and TRBJ2-1; TRBD2 matches at 10 bases. CDR1 is SEHNR, CDR2 FQNEAQ, per germline (reference sequence). Trimming at V came to 0 bases and at J to 13 bases, leaving 9 bases not matched to a gene. The CDR3 extends over 15 amino acids. CDR3 sequence (DNA): TGTGCCAGCAGCTTAGCGGTAGCGGGGGGTGAGTTCCAGTTCTTC. It specifies CASSLAVAGGEFQFF.